These 22 T cell receptor beta chains came from one sample sequenced in a study of T cell responses to AZD1222 COVID-19 vaccine. Sequencing was performed with immunoSEQ multiplex PCR; in TCRdb, only in-frame clones are kept and a portion is missing. The repertoire holds under 150,000 clones, with 88% as singletons. The source material was peripheral blood, sampled on day 0 of AZD1222 vaccination. These receptors all stem from an adult in good health.

This clone appeared once. The CDR3 DNA sequence: TGTGCCAGCAGTTCCAACTTGGACAGGGAAGCTTTCTTT. It yields the protein CASSSNLDREAFF. V is TRBV28 and J is TRBJ1-1, with 7 positions matching TRBD1. The trim removed 4 bases at V and 8 bases at J, leaving 7 bases unmatched. CDR1 and CDR2 from the germline V gene are MDHEN and SYDVKM. This CDR3 region has 13 residues. The full variable domain, in which reference TRBV28 and TRBJ1-1 provide the parts outside the CDR3, is DVKVTQSSRYLVKRTGEKVFLECVQDMDHENMFWYRQDPGLGLRLIYFSYDVKMKEKGDIPEGYSVSREKKERFSLILESASTNQTSMYLCASSSNLDREAFFGQGTRLTVV.

V gene TRBV2 combines with J gene TRBJ1-5, with D perhaps matching TRBD1 (5 bases). The CDR3 contains 15 residues. CDR1 and CDR2 from the germline V gene are SNHLY and FYNNEI. V was cut by 3 bases and J by 0 bases, with 9 bases left in between. The chain's CDR3 is CASSDQGHSNQPQHF. CDR3 sequence (DNA): TGTGCCAGCAGTGACCAGGGTCATAGCAATCAGCCCCAGCATTTT.

The CDR3 region has the DNA TGTGCCAGCAGCTTTACGGACAGGTACGAGCAGTACTTC. Its translation is CASSFTDRYEQYF. The chain couples TRBV5-6 to TRBJ2-7, with TRBD1 matching 7 bases. The CDR3 is made up of 13 amino acids. Germline assignment: CDR1 SGHDT and CDR2 YYEEEE. Losses at the gene ends were 2 bases for V and 4 bases for J; bases not matched to a gene: 3. Looking up the rest from reference TRBV5-6 and TRBJ2-7 gives the full variable domain: DAGVTQSPTHLIKTRGQQVTLRCSPKSGHDTVSWYQQALGQGPQFIFQYYEEEERQRGNFPDRFSGHQFPNYSSELNVNALLLGDSALYLCASSFTDRYEQYFGPGTRLTVT.

The V and J genes are TRBV12-5 and TRBJ1-1; tentative D call: TRBD1 (6 bases). The V gene's germline CDR1 is LGHNT and CDR2 FRNRAP. The CDR3 is 15 residues long. With 6 bases removed from V and 1 base from J, the gap between germline ends came to 15 bases. CDR3 sequence reads: CASGRGGLGNTEAFF. Written as DNA, the CDR3 is TGTGCTAGTGGCCGCGGGGGCTTAGGGAACACTGAAGCTTTCTTT.

This rearrangement joins TRBV30 to TRBJ2-5; tentative D call: TRBD2 (6 bases). The ends were cut back, 5 bases at V and 0 bases at J, with 7 bases in the middle. The CDR3 is 12 residues long. The V gene's germline CDR1 is GTSNPN and CDR2 SVGIG (reference sequence). The CDR3 region is CAWGDYQETQYF. The CDR3 DNA reads TGTGCCTGGGGGGACTACCAAGAGACCCAGTACTTC. The variable domain in full, completed from reference TRBV30 and TRBJ2-5, reads SQTIHQWPATLVQPVGSPLSLECTVEGTSNPNLYWYRQAAGRGLQLLFYSVGIGQISSEVPQNLSASRPQDRQFILSSKKLLLSDSGFYLCAWGDYQETQYFGPGTRLLVL.

The chain couples TRBV5-4 to TRBJ2-3, with D hard to call. This CDR3 spans 12 amino acids. Germline V lookup: CDR1 SGHNT, CDR2 YYREEE (reference sequence). The V end lost 6 bases, the J end lost 7 bases, and 12 bases lay between the germline ends. The CDR3 nucleotides read TGTGCCAGCACTCCCCCGGGCCATACGCAGTATTTT. This sequence encodes CASTPPGHTQYF.

J is TRBJ2-3 and V is TRBV29-1, with 8 bases fitting TRBD2. CDR3 size: 14 residues. V shed 7 bases, J shed 2 bases, and the junction held 8 bases outside the gene matches. Germline CDR1 SQVTM, CDR2 ANQGSEA. The CDR3 here is CSGKRGTATDTQYF. DNA of the CDR3: TGCAGCGGGAAGCGGGGGACCGCCACAGATACGCAGTATTTT.

The chain joins TRBV9 to TRBJ1-5; D gene uncertain. Germline CDR1 and CDR2: SGDLS and YYNGEE. The CDR3 is 14 residues long. V lost 9 bases and J 7 bases, leaving 20 bases between the germline ends. CDR3 amino acids: CATVLGEARQPQHF. Here the CDR3 DNA reads TGTGCCACCGTACTTGGGGAAGCGCGACAGCCCCAGCATTTT. The complete variable domain, with remaining parts taken from reference TRBV9 and TRBJ1-5, reads DSGVTQTPKHLITATGQRVTLRCSPRSGDLSVYWYQQSLDQGLQFLIQYYNGEERAKGNILERFSAQQFPDLHSELNLSSLELGDSALYFCATVLGEARQPQHFGDGTRLSIL.

This clone was seen just once. The chain combines TRBV9 with TRBJ2-3; the match to TRBD2 covers 8 bases. Per germline, CDR1 SGDLS and CDR2 YYNGEE. This CDR3 region has 14 residues. With 9 bases clipped from V and 5 bases from J, the junction kept 11 bases outside the gene matches. Here the CDR3 reads CATSSGPRQDTQYF. For the CDR3, the DNA is TGTGCCACCTCTAGCGGGCCACGACAAGATACGCAGTATTTT.

The chain is built from TRBV28 and TRBJ1-2; perhaps TRBD1 as D (5 bases). Trimming stripped 4 bases from V and 4 bases from J, with 16 bases between. Germline V CDR1 and CDR2: MDHEN, SYDVKM. CDR3 length equals 15 residues. The CDR3 protein is CASSSPGRLLYGYTF. For the CDR3, the DNA is TGTGCCAGCAGTTCCCCGGGACGGCTACTCTATGGCTACACCTTC.

This clone was observed once. The V gene is TRBV11-1, the J gene TRBJ2-1, with a tentative D call TRBD2 (6 bases). The CDR3 covers 15 residues. Trimming took 4 bases from V and 6 from J, leaving 16 bases between them. CDR1 is SGHAT and CDR2 is FQDESV in the germline V gene (reference sequence). The CDR3 nucleotides are TGTGCCAGCAGCTCGCAGCGGGTGGGGGGCAATGAGCAGTTCTTC. This gives the protein CASSSQRVGGNEQFF.

The chain couples TRBV7-2 to TRBJ1-6; tentatively, D is TRBD1 (5 bases). Trimming removed 6 bases at V and 5 bases at J, with 17 bases between. The CDR3 consists of 16 residues. Germline V gene sequence: CDR1 SGHTA, CDR2 FQGNSA. CDR3 bases: TGTGCCAGCAGTCCCCAGCCTCAGGGCCATAATTCACCCCTCCACTTT. Translation: CASSPQPQGHNSPLHF.

The chain carries TRBV24-1 and TRBJ2-1; 10 positions agree with TRBD1. The CDR3 length is 18 residues. In germline, CDR1 is KGHDR, CDR2 SFDVKD. The trim removed 0 bases at V and 9 bases at J, leaving 13 bases unmatched. The CDR3 is CATSDLKGTGDTAGEQFF. Written as DNA, the CDR3 is TGTGCCACCAGTGATTTGAAGGGGACAGGGGATACAGCGGGTGAGCAGTTCTTC.

The chain has TRBV28 and TRBJ1-1; the match to TRBD1 covers 8 bases. Germline lookup yields CDR1 MDHEN and CDR2 SYDVKM. CDR3 length: 13 amino acids. V lost 7 bases, J lost 4 bases, and 5 bases stayed unmatched. CDR3 protein: CASKGGQGTEAFF. CDR3 bases: TGTGCCAGCAAAGGCGGACAGGGCACTGAAGCTTTCTTT.

The CDR3 nucleotides read TGTGCCAGCAGGGTACAGGGGGCTTCAGGTCAGCCCCAGCATTTT. As protein: CASRVQGASGQPQHF. The chain is built from TRBV2 and TRBJ1-5; 9 nucleotides align to TRBD1. CDR3 length: 15 amino acids. J gave up 6 bases and V 6 bases, and 9 bases lay outside the gene matches. The germline gives CDR1 SNHLY, CDR2 FYNNEI.

The rearrangement joins TRBV6-5 to TRBJ2-7, with 8 positions matching TRBD1. The V segment lost 7 bases and the J segment 6 bases; nucleotides outside the gene matches: 14. Looked up from germline, CDR1 is MNHEY and CDR2 is SVGAGI. This CDR3 is built from 15 residues. The CDR3 region is CASTHPMQGAVEQYF. In DNA form, the CDR3 reads TGTGCCAGCACCCATCCGATGCAGGGGGCGGTCGAGCAGTACTTC.

The CDR3 DNA follows: TGTGCCAGCAGCCCCCTTGCAGGGAACTACGAGCAGTACTTC. This translates into CASSPLAGNYEQYF. The J gene is TRBJ2-7, the V gene TRBV7-2, with D possibly TRBD1 on 5 matching bases. The CDR3 runs 14 residues. Germline V lookup: CDR1 SGHTA, CDR2 FQGNSA. The V end was cut by 5 bases, the J end by 3 bases, with 14 bases between.

The chain uses TRBV10-3 and TRBJ1-2; 11 nucleotides line up with TRBD1. There are 17 residues in the CDR3. Losses at the gene ends were 0 bases for V and 7 bases for J; bases not matched to a gene: 10. The germline V gene has CDR1 ENHRY and CDR2 SYGVKD. The CDR3 coding sequence is TGTGCCATCAGTGAGTCGCTTGGGGGTGGACAGGGGGCTGGCTACACCTTC. This translates into CAISESLGGGQGAGYTF.

V and J are TRBV2 and TRBJ2-7; 8 bases align to TRBD1. Trimming took 7 bases from V and 6 from J; bases not matched to a gene: 8. Germline-derived CDR1 and CDR2 are SNHLY and FYNNEI. The CDR3 loop spans 13 amino acids. The CDR3 DNA sequence: TGTGCCAGCATTCTGGACAGGGTCGGCGAGCAGTACTTC. This encodes CASILDRVGEQYF.

V and J are TRBV9 and TRBJ1-2, with D unclear. The CDR3 contains 14 residues. Per the germline V gene, CDR1 is SGDLS and CDR2 is YYNGEE. Trimming cost V 0 bases and J 4 bases, with 10 bases left between them. Here the CDR3 DNA reads TGTGCCAGCAGCGTAGATTTCCCCCCCTATGGCTACACCTTC. Its protein is CASSVDFPPYGYTF.

This chain joins TRBV7-9 and TRBJ2-7; the match to TRBD2 covers 8 bases. The junction had 15 bases not matched to a gene; V was cut back by 7 bases and J by 4 bases. Germline loops: CDR1 SEHNR, CDR2 FQNEAQ (reference sequence). CDR3 length: 16 residues. The chain's CDR3 is CASTTAGGAGTYEQYF. The CDR3 DNA sequence: TGTGCCAGCACCACGGCGGGAGGAGCGGGTACATACGAGCAGTACTTC.

This clone was counted a single time. The chain employs TRBV7-9 and TRBJ1-1; D remains ambiguous. Between the trimmed V and J ends, which lost 2 bases and 1 base, there was a span of 8 bases. Germline V gives CDR1 SEHNR, CDR2 FQNEAQ (reference sequence). The CDR3 length is 14 residues. The CDR3 loop reads CASSLLEGNTEAFF. CDR3 DNA: TGTGCCAGCAGCTTACTTGAAGGGAACACTGAAGCTTTCTTT.